These T cell receptor beta chains were read from a single sample in a study of OX40 agonist ivuxolimab in advanced cancers. Produced via immunoSEQ multiplex PCR; TCRdb's table is partial and in-frame only. The data show approximately 77,000 clones, under 90% seen once. Sequencing was performed on CD4+ or CD8+ T cells sorted from blood, taken in a trial of the OX40 agonist ivuxolimab. The receptors originated from an adult with an advanced solid tumor such as melanoma, head and neck, liver or kidney cancer. Both conserved end residues are part of each CDR3. D genes are given only for firm matches. Clone size is not always given. Where it is, it says once, few, many or a class for expanded clones.

size: once; D: -; V: TRBV5-1; J: TRBJ1-2; DNA: TGCGCCAGCAGTTTAGGGTATGGCTACACCTTC; CDR3: CASSLGYGYTF
size: -; D: TRBD2; V: TRBV5-1; J: TRBJ2-2; DNA: TGCGCCAGCAGCCCTGGACTAGTAACCGGGGAGCTGTTTTTT; CDR3: CASSPGLVTGELFF
size: -; D: TRBD1; V: TRBV5-5; J: TRBJ2-5; DNA: TGTGCCAGCAGCTACGGGACAGGGAGGACAGAGACCCAGTACTTC; CDR3: CASSYGTGRTETQYF
size: -; D: TRBD1; V: TRBV5-8; J: TRBJ2-5; DNA: TGTGCCAGCAGCTTGTCCGGGACAGGGGTAGGAGAGACCCAGTACTTC; CDR3: CASSLSGTGVGETQYF
size: -; D: -; V: TRBV10-3; J: TRBJ1-5; DNA: TGTGCCATCAGTGAGGATCTGAACAATCAGCCCCAGCATTTT; CDR3: CAISEDLNNQPQHF
size: -; D: -; V: TRBV4-2; J: TRBJ2-6; DNA: TGTGCCAGCAGCCCACACTCTAGTTACAGGTTTTCTGGGGCCAACGTCCTGACTTTC; CDR3: CASSPHSSYRFSGANVLTF
size: -; D: TRBD2; V: TRBV5-1; J: TRBJ2-1; DNA: TGCGCCAGCAGCTTGGTAGCGGGGTCCAACAATGAGCAGTTCTTC; CDR3: CASSLVAGSNNEQFF
size: -; D: TRBD1; V: TRBV7-2; J: TRBJ1-1; DNA: TGTGCCAGCAGCTTGAGACAGGGGAGGATAACTGAAGCTTTCTTT; CDR3: CASSLRQGRITEAFF
size: -; D: TRBD2; V: TRBV4-1; J: TRBJ2-1; DNA: TGCGCCAGCAGCCAAGCCCGGGCCCTTAGCGGGAGAGAGCAGTTCTTC; CDR3: CASSQARALSGREQFF
size: -; D: -; V: TRBV25-1; J: TRBJ2-5; DNA: TGTGCCAGCAGTCCAGTACAAGAGACCCAGTACTTC; CDR3: CASSPVQETQYF
size: once; D: -; V: TRBV29-1; J: TRBJ2-3; DNA: TGCAGCGGCCGGGACACCGGGTCGCAGTATTTT; CDR3: CSGRDTGSQYF
size: -; D: TRBD1; V: TRBV6-6; J: TRBJ1-1; DNA: TGTGCCAGCAGCAGGGGGGAGGGCCTCAACACTGAAGCTTTCTTT; CDR3: CASSRGEGLNTEAFF
size: few; D: -; V: TRBV9; J: TRBJ1-2; DNA: TGTGCCAGCAGCCCTCAAGGCGGAGGCAGTCCTAACTATGGCTACACCTTC; CDR3: CASSPQGGGSPNYGYTF
size: -; D: -; V: TRBV27; J: TRBJ1-1; DNA: TGTGCCAGCAGCCCCTCCTACAGGGACACTGAAGCTTTCTTT; CDR3: CASSPSYRDTEAFF
size: -; D: -; V: TRBV5-4; J: TRBJ2-5; DNA: TGTGCCAGCAGCTTGGAGGACTGGCGCCAAGAGACCCAGTACTTC; CDR3: CASSLEDWRQETQYF
size: -; D: -; V: TRBV30; J: TRBJ1-5; DNA: TGTGCCTGGTCCGCCCCGGGAGGGAGTCAGCCCCAGCATTTT; CDR3: CAWSAPGGSQPQHF
size: -; D: -; V: TRBV18; J: TRBJ2-2; DNA: TGTGCCAGCTCACCACGTACGGGAGAGTTGGGGGAGCTGTTTTTT; CDR3: CASSPRTGELGELFF
size: -; D: TRBD1; V: TRBV18; J: TRBJ2-7; DNA: TGTGCCAGCTCACCTAGGTTGCCCGAGACAGGGAACCACGAGCAGTACTTC; CDR3: CASSPRLPETGNHEQYF
size: -; D: -; V: TRBV21-1; J: TRBJ2-7; DNA: TGTGCCAGCAGCATTATGGGCGAGGACGGGACTAGCGGGATTGGGTTCTCCTACGAGCAGTACTTC; CDR3: CASSIMGEDGTSGIGFSYEQYF
size: -; D: TRBD1; V: TRBV4-2; J: TRBJ1-3; DNA: TGTGCCAGCAGCCAACAGTGGACAGGGCCCAGCTCTGGAAACACCATATATTTT; CDR3: CASSQQWTGPSSGNTIYF
size: -; D: -; V: TRBV7-3; J: TRBJ1-1; DNA: TGTGCCAGCAGCTTAGCATCAGGGTTAGGCGCTGAAGCTTTCTTT; CDR3: CASSLASGLGAEAFF
size: -; D: -; V: TRBV7-2; J: TRBJ2-5; DNA: TGTGCCAGCAGCTTAAACGGCCAGGGGGAGACCCAGTACTTC; CDR3: CASSLNGQGETQYF